The T cell receptor (beta chain) described here comes from a study of graft-versus-host responses after intestinal transplantation. V lost 3 bases, J lost 4 bases, and 9 bases lay in between. The CDR3 contains 13 residues. Germline V gene sequence: CDR1 WNHNN, CDR2 SYGVQD (reference sequence). Study-wide findings and caveats: Among recipient marrow samples, GvH clones were found; some appeared first in ileum or blood.

Data came from immunoSEQ multiplex PCR; TCRdb stores just in-frame clones and leaves some out. The sample lists under 150,000 clones; 90% were seen once. Turning to this clone: Its antigen is unknown.

The receptor was isolated from a human donor who received an intestinal transplant. The genes are TRBV10-1 and TRBJ1-2, with TRBD1 as a possible D gene (6 bases). The specimen comprised unstimulated CD4+ T cells sorted from spleen or lymph node cells, sampled before intestinal transplant. The DNA of the CDR3 is TGCGCCAGCAGTGAATACAGGGCCTATGGCTACACCTTC. Amino acids: CASSEYRAYGYTF.